The 5 T cell receptor beta chains reported below all come from one sample, sequenced in a study of T cells in tuberculosis. Time point described: new active TB diagnosis, blood taken before or within 7 days of starting treatment. Sequenced by immunoSEQ multiplex PCR; TCRdb stores in-frame clones only, minus some. The table has tens of thousands of clones, under 95% seen once. Source: PBMCs, taken at tuberculosis diagnosis. The origin of the receptors is an adult with tuberculosis. Some clones in this sample may be carry-over from other donors' samples.

This chain links TRBV5-1 with TRBJ2-1; tentative D call: TRBD1 (6 bases). Germline V lookup: CDR1 SGHRS, CDR2 YFSETQ. The V end lost 0 bases, the J end lost 5 bases, and 9 bases lay between the germline ends. The CDR3 spans 14 residues. CDR3 amino acids: CASSLGTAHNEQFF. For the CDR3, the DNA is TGCGCCAGCAGCTTGGGGACAGCTCACAATGAGCAGTTCTTC. The full variable domain, in which reference TRBV5-1 and TRBJ2-1 provide the parts outside the CDR3, is KAGVTQTPRYLIKTRGQQVTLSCSPISGHRSVSWYQQTPGQGLQFLFEYFSETQRNKGNFPGRFSGRQFSNSRSEMNVSTLELGDSALYLCASSLGTAHNEQFFGPGTRLTVL.

The chain uses TRBV21-1 and TRBJ1-5. TRBV21-1 is classified as a pseudogene. The CDR3 is 15 amino acids. CDR3 in amino acids: CASKCSGGFNQPQHF. The CDR3 DNA sequence: TGTGCCAGCAAATGTTCAGGAGGGTTCAATCAGCCCCAGCATTTT.

The CDR3 protein is CASSLAGREGYGYTF. The CDR3, as DNA: TGTGCCAGCAGCTTGGCGGGCAGGGAGGGCTATGGCTACACCTTC. The rearrangement links TRBV5-5 to TRBJ1-2, with TRBD1 as a possible D gene (5 bases). Trimming removed 0 bases at V and 4 bases at J, with 13 bases between. CDR1 is SGHKS and CDR2 is YYEKEE in the germline V gene (reference sequence). There are 15 residues in the CDR3.

The V gene is TRBV11-2, the J gene TRBJ2-2, with TRBD2 identical over 9 bases. This CDR3 contains 15 residues. Germline lookup yields CDR1 SGHAT and CDR2 FQNNGV. V was clipped by 6 bases and J by 1 base; unmatched bases: 3. The CDR3 protein is CASSKRGVNTGELFF. Written as DNA, the CDR3 is TGTGCCAGCAGTAAGCGGGGGGTGAACACCGGGGAGCTGTTTTTT.

On this clone itself: An end of the junction does not agree with germline; a read error may underlie this. The V call is TRBV6-5, the J call TRBJ2-1; D is perhaps TRBD2 (5 bases). There are 14 residues in the CDR3. The V gene's germline CDR1 is MNHEY and CDR2 SVGAGI. CDR3 DNA: TGTGCCGGCAGTTACGAGTCGGGGTTGAATGAGCAGTTCTTC. It codes for CAGSYESGLNEQFF.